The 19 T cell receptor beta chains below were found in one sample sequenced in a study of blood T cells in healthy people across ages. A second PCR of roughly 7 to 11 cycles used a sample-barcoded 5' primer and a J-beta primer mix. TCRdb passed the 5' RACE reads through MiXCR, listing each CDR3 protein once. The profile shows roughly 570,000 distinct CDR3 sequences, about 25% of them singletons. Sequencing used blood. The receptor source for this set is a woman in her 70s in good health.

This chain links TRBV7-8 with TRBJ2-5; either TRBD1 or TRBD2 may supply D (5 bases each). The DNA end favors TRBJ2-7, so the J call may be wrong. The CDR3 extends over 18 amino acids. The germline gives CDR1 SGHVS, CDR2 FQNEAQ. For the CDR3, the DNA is TGTGCCAGCAGCTTCGTTAGTGGCAGTGCAGGGAGTACCTACGAGCAGTACTTC. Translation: CASSFVSGSAGSTYEQYF.

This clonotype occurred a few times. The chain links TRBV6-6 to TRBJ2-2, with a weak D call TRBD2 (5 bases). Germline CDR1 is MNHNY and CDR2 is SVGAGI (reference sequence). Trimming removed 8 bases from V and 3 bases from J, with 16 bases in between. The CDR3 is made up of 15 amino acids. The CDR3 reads CASSPRRADTGELFF. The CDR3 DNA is TGTGCCAGCTCACCGCGGCGGGCCGACACCGGGGAGCTGTTTTTT.

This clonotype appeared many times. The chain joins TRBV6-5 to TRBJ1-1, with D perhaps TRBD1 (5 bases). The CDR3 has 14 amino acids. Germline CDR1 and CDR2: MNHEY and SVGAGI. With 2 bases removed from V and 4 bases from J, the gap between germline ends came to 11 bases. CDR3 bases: TGTGCCAGCAGTTACGATGGGGCTCGCACTGAAGCTTTCTTT. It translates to CASSYDGARTEAFF.

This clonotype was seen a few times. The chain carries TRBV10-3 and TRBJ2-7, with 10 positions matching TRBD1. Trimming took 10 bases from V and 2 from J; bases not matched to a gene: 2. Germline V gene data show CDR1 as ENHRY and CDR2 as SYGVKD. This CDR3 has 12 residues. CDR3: CATGQGTYEQYF. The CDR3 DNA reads TGTGCCACGGGACAGGGGACCTACGAGCAGTACTTC.

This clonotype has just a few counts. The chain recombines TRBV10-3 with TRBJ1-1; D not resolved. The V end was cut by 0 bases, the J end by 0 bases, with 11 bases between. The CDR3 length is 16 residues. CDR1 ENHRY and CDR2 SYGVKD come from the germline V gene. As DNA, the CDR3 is TGTGCCATCAGTGAGTCTAAATCGACCATGAACACTGAAGCTTTCTTT. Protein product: CAISESKSTMNTEAFF.

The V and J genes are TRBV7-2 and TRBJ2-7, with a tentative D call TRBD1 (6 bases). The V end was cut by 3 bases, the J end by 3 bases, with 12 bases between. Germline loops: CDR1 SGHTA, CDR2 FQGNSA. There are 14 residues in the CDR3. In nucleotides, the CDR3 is TGTGCCAGCAGCTTTCGACAGGAGCTCTACGAGCAGTACTTC. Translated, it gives CASSFRQELYEQYF.

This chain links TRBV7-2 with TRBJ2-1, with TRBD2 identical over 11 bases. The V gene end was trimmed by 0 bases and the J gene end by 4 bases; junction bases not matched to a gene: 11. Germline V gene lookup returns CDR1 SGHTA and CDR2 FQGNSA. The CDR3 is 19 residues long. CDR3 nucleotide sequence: TGTGCCAGCAGCTTAGCGGGGGTAGCGGGGGGGCGCGGTTACAATGAGCAGTTCTTC. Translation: CASSLAGVAGGRGYNEQFF.

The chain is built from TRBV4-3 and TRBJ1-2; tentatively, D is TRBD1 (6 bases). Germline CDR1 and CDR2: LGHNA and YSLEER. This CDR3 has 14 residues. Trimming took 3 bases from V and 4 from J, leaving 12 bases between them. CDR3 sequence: CASSQKTGLYGYTF. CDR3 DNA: TGCGCCAGCAGCCAGAAGACAGGTCTCTATGGCTACACCTTC.

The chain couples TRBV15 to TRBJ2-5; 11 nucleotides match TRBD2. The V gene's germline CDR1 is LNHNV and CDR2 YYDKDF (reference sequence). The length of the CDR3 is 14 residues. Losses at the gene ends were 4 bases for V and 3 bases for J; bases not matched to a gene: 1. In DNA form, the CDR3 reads TGTGCCACCAGCAAACTAGCGGGGGAAGAGACCCAGTACTTC. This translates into CATSKLAGEETQYF.

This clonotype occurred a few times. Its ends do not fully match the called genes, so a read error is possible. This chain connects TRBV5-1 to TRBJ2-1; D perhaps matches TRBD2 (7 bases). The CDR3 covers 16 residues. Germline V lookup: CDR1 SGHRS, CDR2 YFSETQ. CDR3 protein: CASSLVASGGNGEQHF. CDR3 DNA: TGCGCCAGCAGCTTGGTTGCGTCGGGGGGCAACGGCGAGCAGCACTTC.

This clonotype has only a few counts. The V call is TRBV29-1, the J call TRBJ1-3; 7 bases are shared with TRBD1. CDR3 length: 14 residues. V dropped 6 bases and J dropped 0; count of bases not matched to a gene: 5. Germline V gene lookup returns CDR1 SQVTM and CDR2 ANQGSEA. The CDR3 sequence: CSVSTGVSGNTIYF. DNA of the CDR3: TGCAGCGTCTCTACAGGGGTCTCTGGAAACACCATATATTTT.

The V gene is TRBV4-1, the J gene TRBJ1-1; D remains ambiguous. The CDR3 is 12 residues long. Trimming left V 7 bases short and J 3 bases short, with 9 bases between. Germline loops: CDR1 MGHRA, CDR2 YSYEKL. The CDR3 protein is CASKGSDTEAFF. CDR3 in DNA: TGCGCCAGCAAGGGTTCAGACACTGAAGCTTTCTTT.

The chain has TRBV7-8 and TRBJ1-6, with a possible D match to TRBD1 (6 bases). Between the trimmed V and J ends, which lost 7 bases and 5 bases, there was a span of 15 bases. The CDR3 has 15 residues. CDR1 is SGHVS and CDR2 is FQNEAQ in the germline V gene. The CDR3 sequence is CASTHGTPNNSPLHF. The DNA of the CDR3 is TGTGCCAGCACCCACGGGACACCTAATAATTCACCCCTCCACTTT.

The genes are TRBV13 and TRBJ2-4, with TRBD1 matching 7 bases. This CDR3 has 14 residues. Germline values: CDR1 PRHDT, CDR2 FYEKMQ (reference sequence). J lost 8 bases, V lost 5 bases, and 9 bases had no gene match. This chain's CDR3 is CASSLRDSGYIQYF. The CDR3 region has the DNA TGTGCCAGCAGCCTACGGGACAGTGGATACATTCAGTACTTC.

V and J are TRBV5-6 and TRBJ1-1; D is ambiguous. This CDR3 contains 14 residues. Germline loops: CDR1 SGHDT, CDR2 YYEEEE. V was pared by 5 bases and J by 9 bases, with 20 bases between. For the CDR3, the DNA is TGTGCCAGCAGTTACGACGATGTCCTCGTCAAAGCTTTCTTT. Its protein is CASSYDDVLVKAFF.

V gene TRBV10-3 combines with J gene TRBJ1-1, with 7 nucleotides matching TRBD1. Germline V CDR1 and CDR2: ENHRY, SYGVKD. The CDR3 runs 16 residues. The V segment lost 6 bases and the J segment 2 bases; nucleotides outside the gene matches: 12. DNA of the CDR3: TGTGCCATCAGGGGCGGGACAGCCAGCAGAAACACTGAAGCTTTCTTT. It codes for CAIRGGTASRNTEAFF.

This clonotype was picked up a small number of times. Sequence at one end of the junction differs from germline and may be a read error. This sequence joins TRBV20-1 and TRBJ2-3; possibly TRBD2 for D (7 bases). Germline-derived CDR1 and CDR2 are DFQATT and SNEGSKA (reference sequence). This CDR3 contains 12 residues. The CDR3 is CSWGGRTDTQYF. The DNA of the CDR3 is TGTTCTTGGGGGGGGCGAACAGATACGCAGTATTTT.

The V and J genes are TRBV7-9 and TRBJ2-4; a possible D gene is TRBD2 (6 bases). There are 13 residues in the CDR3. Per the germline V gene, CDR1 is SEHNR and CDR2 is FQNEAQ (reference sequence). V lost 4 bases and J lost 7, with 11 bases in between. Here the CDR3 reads CASSSGVINIQYF. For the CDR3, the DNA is TGTGCCAGCAGCTCGGGGGTCATCAACATTCAGTACTTC.

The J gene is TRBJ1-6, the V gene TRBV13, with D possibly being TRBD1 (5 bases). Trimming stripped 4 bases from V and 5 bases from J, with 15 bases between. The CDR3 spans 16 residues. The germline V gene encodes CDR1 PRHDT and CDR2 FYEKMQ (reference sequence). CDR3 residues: CASSSSDRGDNSPLHF. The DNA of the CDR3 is TGTGCCAGCAGCTCTAGCGACAGAGGGGATAATTCACCCCTCCACTTT. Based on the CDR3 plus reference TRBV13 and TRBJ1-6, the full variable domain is AAGVIQSPRHLIKEKRETATLKCYPIPRHDTVYWYQQGPGQDPQFLISFYEKMQSDKGSIPDRFSAQQFSDYHSELNMSSLELGDSALYFCASSSSDRGDNSPLHFGNGTRLTVT.